Listed here are 10 T cell receptor beta chains from one sample, sequenced in a study of identical twins. TCRdb reprocessed the 5' RACE reads via MiXCR and lists one record per CDR3 protein. The sample has some 570,000 distinct CDR3 sequences; more than 20% are singletons. This sample also appeared in a second study, on yellow fever vaccine responses in identical twins.

Sequenced: CD4+ T cells sorted from blood. These receptor sequences come from a woman between 18 and 29 years old in good health.

J is TRBJ2-1 and V is TRBV9; D remains ambiguous. The CDR3 has 12 amino acids. V lost 6 bases and J 9 bases, leaving 13 bases between the germline ends. The germline gives CDR1 SGDLS, CDR2 YYNGEE. DNA for the CDR3: TGTGCCAGCACCACATCTGGGTCTGAGCAGTTCTTC. This gives the protein CASTTSGSEQFF. The full variable domain, rest sourced from reference TRBV9 and TRBJ2-1, is DSGVTQTPKHLITATGQRVTLRCSPRSGDLSVYWYQQSLDQGLQFLIQYYNGEERAKGNILERFSAQQFPDLHSELNLSSLELGDSALYFCASTTSGSEQFFGPGTRLTVL.

V and J are TRBV6-5 and TRBJ1-4; 7 nucleotides line up with TRBD1. V shed 3 bases, J shed 4 bases, and the junction held 5 bases outside the gene matches. Germline CDR1 reads MNHEY; CDR2 reads SVGAGI. The CDR3 consists of 15 residues. In nucleotides, the CDR3 is TGTGCCAGCAGTTATAAGGGGGCCGGTAATGAAAAACTGTTTTTT. Protein: CASSYKGAGNEKLFF.

The rearrangement joins TRBV5-5 to TRBJ2-1; tentative D call: TRBD2 (6 bases). The CDR3 is 14 amino acids. V was clipped by 4 bases and J by 7 bases, with 15 bases between them. CDR1 and CDR2 from the germline V gene are SGHKS and YYEKEE (reference sequence). DNA for the CDR3: TGTGCCAGCAGCCGGAGGGGCAGGGAAAATGAGCAGTTCTTC. It codes for CASSRRGRENEQFF.

The J gene is TRBJ2-2, the V gene TRBV6-1; 10 nucleotides line up with TRBD1. The CDR3 runs 14 residues. Trimming took 8 bases from V and 6 from J; bases not matched to a gene: 6. The V gene's germline CDR1 is MNHNS and CDR2 SASEGT. In nucleotides, the CDR3 is TGTGCCAGCGGGGGACAGGGGTATGCCGGGGAGCTGTTTTTT. This translates into CASGGQGYAGELFF.

This clonotype was seen more than once but under ten times. This chain links TRBV28 with TRBJ2-1, with D perhaps matching TRBD2 (6 bases). The CDR3 is 16 amino acids. Germline CDR1 is MDHEN and CDR2 is SYDVKM. The V gene lost 2 bases and the J gene lost 5 bases, with 16 bases spanning the gap. CDR3 amino acids: CASSLSAGPQHNEQFF. The DNA of the CDR3 is TGTGCCAGCAGTTTAAGTGCGGGACCCCAACACAATGAGCAGTTCTTC.

The chain is built from TRBV20-1 and TRBJ2-5, with D tentatively TRBD2 (6 bases). There are 15 residues in the CDR3. Deletions cut 3 bases from V and 4 bases from J, with 18 bases between. CDR1 is DFQATT and CDR2 is SNEGSKA in the germline V gene (reference sequence). The CDR3, as DNA: TGCAGTGCTAGTTCTGGCGGACTAAGGATAGAGACCCAGTACTTC. It translates to CSASSGGLRIETQYF.

The V and J genes are TRBV12-3 or TRBV12-4 and TRBJ1-5, with no clear D. The CDR3 is 12 amino acids. V was trimmed by 6 bases and J by 6 bases, leaving 9 bases between them. CDR3 region: CASSFPGQPQHF. CDR3 sequence (DNA): TGTGCCAGCAGCTTCCCTGGTCAGCCCCAGCATTTT.

This clonotype was seen repeatedly, ten times or more. This sequence joins TRBV7-2 and TRBJ1-1, with D hard to call. The CDR3 totals 15 residues. Trimming took off 6 bases at V and 0 bases at J, with 14 bases between the two ends. The germline gives CDR1 SGHTA, CDR2 FQGNSA. The CDR3 DNA reads as TGTGCCAGCAGTCCACGGACTGGTTTGAACACTGAAGCTTTCTTT. Encoded protein: CASSPRTGLNTEAFF.

This sequence joins TRBV24-1 and TRBJ2-1, with D possibly being TRBD1 (5 bases). Germline V gene data show CDR1 as KGHDR and CDR2 as SFDVKD. The CDR3 extends over 13 amino acids. The V and J ends lost 6 bases and 7 bases respectively, with 12 bases between them. The chain's CDR3 is CATSPQGVNEQFF. In DNA, the CDR3 is TGTGCCACCAGTCCCCAGGGCGTTAATGAGCAGTTCTTC.

This clonotype was recorded a few times. J is TRBJ1-4 and V is TRBV20-1; a weak D match, TRBD1 (5 bases). This CDR3 contains 12 residues. CDR1 is DFQATT, CDR2 SNEGSKA, per germline (reference sequence). The V and J ends lost 3 bases and 8 bases respectively, with 10 bases between them. The CDR3 nucleotides are TGCAGTGCTAGGGGGGGTGGGGAAAAACTGTTTTTT. Translated, it gives CSARGGGEKLFF.